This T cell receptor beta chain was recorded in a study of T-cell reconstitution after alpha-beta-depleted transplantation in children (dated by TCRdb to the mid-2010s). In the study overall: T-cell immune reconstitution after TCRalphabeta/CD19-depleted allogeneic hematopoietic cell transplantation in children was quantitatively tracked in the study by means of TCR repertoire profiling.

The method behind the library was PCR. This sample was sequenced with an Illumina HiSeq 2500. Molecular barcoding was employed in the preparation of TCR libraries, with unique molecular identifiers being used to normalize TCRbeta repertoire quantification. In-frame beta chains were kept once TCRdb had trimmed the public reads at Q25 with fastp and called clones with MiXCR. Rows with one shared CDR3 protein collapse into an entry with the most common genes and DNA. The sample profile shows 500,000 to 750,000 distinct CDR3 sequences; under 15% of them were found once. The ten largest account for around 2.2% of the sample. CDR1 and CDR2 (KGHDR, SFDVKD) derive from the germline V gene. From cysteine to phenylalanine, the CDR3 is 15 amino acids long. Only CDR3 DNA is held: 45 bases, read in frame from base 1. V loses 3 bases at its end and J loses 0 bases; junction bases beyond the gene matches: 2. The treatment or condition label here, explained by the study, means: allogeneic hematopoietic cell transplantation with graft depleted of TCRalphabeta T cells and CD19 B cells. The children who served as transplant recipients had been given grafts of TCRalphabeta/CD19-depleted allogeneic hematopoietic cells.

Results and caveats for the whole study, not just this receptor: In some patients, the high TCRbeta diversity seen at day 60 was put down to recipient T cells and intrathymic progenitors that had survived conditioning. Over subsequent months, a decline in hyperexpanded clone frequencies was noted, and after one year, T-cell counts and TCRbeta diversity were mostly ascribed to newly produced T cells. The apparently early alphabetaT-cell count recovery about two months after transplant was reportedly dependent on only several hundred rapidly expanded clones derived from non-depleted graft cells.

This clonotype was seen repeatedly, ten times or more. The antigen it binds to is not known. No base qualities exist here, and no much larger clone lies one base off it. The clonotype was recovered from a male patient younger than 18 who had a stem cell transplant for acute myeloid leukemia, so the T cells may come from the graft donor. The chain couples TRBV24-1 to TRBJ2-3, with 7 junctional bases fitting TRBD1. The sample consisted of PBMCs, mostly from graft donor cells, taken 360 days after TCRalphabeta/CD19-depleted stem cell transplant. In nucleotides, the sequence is TGTGCCACCAGTGATGCAGGGGGAAGCACAGATACGCAGTATTTT. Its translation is CATSDAGGSTDTQYF.